This T cell receptor beta chain was captured in a study of blood T cell repertoires in COVID-19. Study as a whole: T cells, B-cell-depleted T cells, or PBMCs provided the cDNA or gDNA that served as material.

The study drew participants aged about 18 to 89 years from approximately 23 US areas. Assignments of participants to cohorts depended upon their own reported clinical history. The CDR3 extends over 15 amino acids. With 3 bases clipped from V and 7 bases from J, the junction kept 8 bases outside the gene matches. The germline CDR1 and CDR2 sequences are MNHEY and SMNVEV (reference sequence). This clone has more than one count but fewer than ten. Per the original data handling: Nucleated cell number was recorded as an estimate derived from reference gene primer amplification. Repertoires were generated with immunoSEQ multiplex PCR, while TCRdb's copy carries only in-frame clones and drops some. The V and J calls and clone size were taken over from that table, and D and trimming were inferred from the DNA. The data show approximately 150,000 clones, more than 85% seen once.

The gene calls are TRBV27 and TRBJ2-7; TRBD1 aligns across 11 bases. The sequence was collected from a human donor with acute COVID-19. The donor label of this sample is uncertain. The sample consisted of PBMCs or T cells enriched from blood (not recorded which). The CDR3 loop is CASSFLGQGAGEQYF. The CDR3 DNA reads TGTGCCAGCAGTTTTCTCGGACAGGGGGCGGGGGAGCAGTACTTC.